The 13 T cell receptor beta chains given below trace back to one sample, sequenced in a study of T cells in Graves' hyperthyroidism and ophthalmopathy. Amplified TCR beta CDR3 regions came from RNA transcripts. Primed by the HTBI set, a first-round RT-PCR was run on the TCR CDR3. TCRdb fed the multiplex PCR reads into MiXCR, producing one record per CDR3 protein. The top ten hold 55% to 60% of the sample, which has under 350,000 distinct CDR3 sequences, about 18% seen once. Sequences were obtained from blood. The receptors derive from a woman aged 55 to 70 with Graves' ophthalmopathy.

Ten or more counts support this clonotype. This chain uses TRBV14 with TRBJ2-7; TRBD1 matches at 9 bases. Trimming removed 4 bases from V and 6 bases from J; junction bases left unmatched: 7. Per germline, CDR1 SGHDN and CDR2 FVKESK. The CDR3 runs 14 residues. The DNA of the CDR3 is TGTGCCAGCAGCCTGGGACAGGGCTTTCCCGAGCAGTACTTC. Residues: CASSLGQGFPEQYF.

Many counts were recorded for this clonotype. The rearrangement joins TRBV10-3 to TRBJ2-1; 13 positions agree with TRBD2. This CDR3 is built from 15 residues. Germline trimming cut 2 bases from V and 9 bases from J; bases unmatched to any gene: 4. The germline CDR1 and CDR2 sequences are ENHRY and SYGVKD. CDR3 nucleotides: TGTGCCATCAGTGAGGGCGGACTAGCGGGGGCTGAGCAGTTCTTC. Translation: CAISEGGLAGAEQFF.

This clonotype was detected ten times or more. The chain links TRBV20-1 to TRBJ1-2; perhaps TRBD1 as D (6 bases). The CDR3 loop spans 13 amino acids. Germline values: CDR1 DFQATT, CDR2 SNEGSKA (reference sequence). The V end lost 3 bases, the J end lost 5 bases, and 13 bases lay between the germline ends. The CDR3 region has the DNA TGCAGTGCTAGTGAGATAGGGGGGTATGGCTACACCTTC. This translates into CSASEIGGYGYTF.

The chain carries TRBV5-1 and TRBJ2-1, with 14 bases matching TRBD2. The CDR3 has 17 residues. The germline V gene has CDR1 SGHRS and CDR2 YFSETQ. V shed 4 bases and J 7 bases; nucleotides not matched to a gene: 10. The CDR3 sequence: CASSRGLAGVLYNEQFF. CDR3 nucleotide sequence: TGCGCCAGCAGCAGGGGACTAGCGGGAGTCTTATATAATGAGCAGTTCTTC.

The chain joins TRBV28 to TRBJ1-5, with D uncertain. This CDR3 has 13 amino acids. V lost 4 bases and J lost 2, with 6 bases in between. The germline CDR1 and CDR2 sequences are MDHEN and SYDVKM. This CDR3 reads CASSWVGNQPQHF. The CDR3 DNA is TGTGCCAGCAGTTGGGTAGGCAATCAGCCCCAGCATTTT.

This clonotype occurred a few times. The chain has TRBV24-1 and TRBJ1-2; tentative D call: TRBD1 (6 bases). The length of the CDR3 is 13 residues. Trimming left V 4 bases short and J 5 bases short, with 10 bases between. Germline V gives CDR1 KGHDR, CDR2 SFDVKD. For the CDR3, the DNA is TGTGCCACCAGTGACTCGGACAGTTATGGCTACACCTTC. It yields the protein CATSDSDSYGYTF.

This clonotype has just a few counts. A clone one base away is much larger, so this may be a read error. V usage is TRBV11-2 and J usage is TRBJ1-6; D remains ambiguous. This CDR3 contains 14 residues. Germline V gene lookup returns CDR1 SGHAT and CDR2 FQNNGV. CDR3 nucleotides: TGTGCCAGCAGCCGGGAGGTCTCCGATTCACCCCTCTACTTT. Translation gives CASSREVSDSPLYF.

In the case of this clonotype: Germline is not matched at one junction end, which may reflect a read error. The chain links TRBV6-2 or TRBV6-3 to TRBJ1-5; D perhaps matches TRBD1 (6 bases). The CDR3 has 17 amino acids. Germline CDR1 is MNHEY and CDR2 is SVGEGT. CDR3 nucleotide sequence: TGTGCCAGCAATCGGTATTATGCAGGGGAAAGCAATCGGCCCCAGCATTTT. This encodes CASNRYYAGESNRPQHF.

This clonotype was counted only a few times. J is TRBJ2-1 and V is TRBV6-1, with TRBD1 matching over 9 bases. V dropped 5 bases and J dropped 7; count of bases not matched to a gene: 6. This CDR3 comprises 14 residues. CDR1 MNHNS and CDR2 SASEGT come from the germline V gene. CDR3 amino acids: CASSSGTGQNEQFF. The CDR3 DNA follows: TGTGCCAGCAGTTCCGGGACAGGGCAAAATGAGCAGTTCTTC.

This clonotype was seen at least ten times. Here the CDR3 reads CSVGGDSGYEQYF. In DNA, the CDR3 is TGCAGCGTTGGAGGAGACAGTGGCTACGAGCAGTACTTC. The chain is built from TRBV29-1 and TRBJ2-7; maybe TRBD1 (5 bases). The CDR3 runs 13 residues. The germline CDR1 and CDR2 sequences are SQVTM and ANQGSEA. V was clipped by 4 bases and J by 3 bases, with 13 bases between them.

This clonotype has ten or more counts. The chain employs TRBV6-1 and TRBJ2-1; perhaps TRBD2 as D (6 bases). The germline V gene has CDR1 MNHNS and CDR2 SASEGT. V lost 6 bases and J 9 bases, leaving 15 bases between the germline ends. This CDR3 has 13 amino acids. CDR3 region: CASRAVREFEQFF. The DNA for the CDR3 is TGTGCCAGCAGGGCGGTCCGGGAGTTTGAGCAGTTCTTC.

In its sample, this clonotype was seen many times. The V gene is TRBV7-9, the J gene TRBJ2-2, with D tentatively TRBD2 (7 bases). With 4 bases removed from V and 3 bases from J, the gap between germline ends came to 12 bases. The germline V gene encodes CDR1 SEHNR and CDR2 FQNEAQ (reference sequence). The CDR3 runs 15 residues. CDR3 nucleotide sequence: TGTGCCAGCAGCTCTCGGGGGGCTCACACCGGGGAGCTGTTTTTT. Its protein is CASSSRGAHTGELFF.

This clonotype was counted ten times or more. The chain recombines TRBV18 with TRBJ2-7; D is perhaps TRBD1 or TRBD2 (5 bases each). Germline loops: CDR1 KGHSH, CDR2 LQKENI. Trimming pared 3 bases from V and 6 bases from J, leaving 18 bases between. The length of the CDR3 is 15 residues. The CDR3 loop reads CASSPTGDQGGEQYF. The DNA for the CDR3 is TGTGCCAGCTCACCCACCGGGGATCAGGGCGGCGAGCAGTACTTC.